In its sample, the clone carrying this TCR beta chain was seen a few times. Losses at the gene ends were 4 bases for V and 8 bases for J; bases not matched to a gene: 10. Germline-derived CDR1 and CDR2 are MGHRA and YSYEKL. This CDR3 region has 14 residues. These data originate in a study of blood T cell repertoires in COVID-19. Looking at the study overall: Acute and convalescent COVID-19 samples came from the United States, Italy and Spain. Sources were T cells, B-cell-depleted T cells, or PBMCs; the material itself was cDNA or gDNA.

Cohort 3 recovered donors had two negative PCRs, clearance, or symptom resolution. In the authors' methods: Amplified reference gene primers provided the basis for estimating nucleated cell counts. Libraries were prepared by immunoSEQ multiplex PCR; TCRdb keeps only in-frame clonotypes and omits some of them. V and J calls and clone size are copied from that table; D and trimming were computed from the DNA. The data contain approximately 400,000 clones, roughly 80% of them seen just once; the ten biggest clones take up 5% to 5.5%. The chain combines TRBV4-1 with TRBJ2-7; 8 nucleotides align to TRBD2. The specimen sequenced was PBMCs or T cells enriched from blood (not recorded which). The TCR was taken from a woman in her forties or fifties who had recovered from COVID-19. CDR3 coding DNA: TGCGCCAGCAGCCTCCAATGGGGACTAGGCCAGCAGTACTTC. Translating it yields CASSLQWGLGQQYF.